Presented here are 30 T cell receptor beta chains from one specimen sequenced in a study of T cell changes during pregnancy in multiple sclerosis. Generated by immunoSEQ multiplex PCR, the TCRdb table keeps only in-frame clones and is missing some. The table shows around 30,000 clones, with roughly 89% occurring only once. Source: CD4+ T cells from peripheral blood mononuclear cells, taken in the third trimester of pregnancy. These receptors all come from a female donor in good health, enrolled as a control in a pregnancy study.

The genes are TRBV29-1 and TRBJ2-5; D perhaps matches TRBD2 (6 bases). The CDR3 is 15 amino acids. Germline-derived CDR1 and CDR2 are SQVTM and ANQGSEA. V was clipped by 7 bases and J by 5 bases, with 23 bases between them. This CDR3 reads CSATPLRGLSETQYF. The CDR3 DNA sequence: TGCAGCGCTACTCCTCTGCGGGGCTTGTCGGAGACCCAGTACTTC.

This rearrangement joins TRBV6-1 to TRBJ2-7; D uncertain. The V and J ends lost 2 bases and 3 bases respectively, with 11 bases between them. Germline CDR1 MNHNS, CDR2 SASEGT. The CDR3 extends over 14 amino acids. The CDR3: CASSEWPFRYEQYF. In DNA, the CDR3 is TGTGCCAGCAGTGAATGGCCGTTCCGCTACGAGCAGTACTTC.

V usage is TRBV15 and J usage is TRBJ2-1, with 8 bases lining up with TRBD2. The trim removed 5 bases at V and 1 base at J, leaving 10 bases unmatched. The CDR3 is 17 amino acids. Germline V CDR1 and CDR2: LNHNV, YYDKDF (reference sequence). The CDR3 protein is CATSARASGLSYNEQFF. The CDR3 DNA sequence: TGTGCCACCAGCGCCCGAGCTAGCGGGCTATCCTACAATGAGCAGTTCTTC.

The chain has TRBV28 and TRBJ2-5; 7 nucleotides align to TRBD2. Germline CDR1 MDHEN, CDR2 SYDVKM. The CDR3 covers 14 residues. Germline trimming cut 2 bases from V and 3 bases from J; bases unmatched to any gene: 3. CDR3 sequence (DNA): TGTGCCAGCAGTTTAGGGGGGAGGGAAGAGACCCAGTACTTC. Its protein product is CASSLGGREETQYF.

CDR3 amino acids: CASSPSGVRAEQYF. CDR3 coding DNA: TGTGCCAGCAGCCCTTCGGGGGTCCGAGCTGAGCAGTACTTC. The rearrangement links TRBV6-5 to TRBJ2-7, with a possible D match to TRBD2 (6 bases). The V end was cut by 6 bases, the J end by 7 bases, with 19 bases between. Germline loops: CDR1 MNHEY, CDR2 SVGAGI. The CDR3 extends over 14 amino acids.

The chain recombines TRBV16 with TRBJ2-2; a weak D match, TRBD2 (6 bases). Per the germline V gene, CDR1 is KGHSY and CDR2 is FQNENV. Trimming cost V 5 bases and J 1 base, with 11 bases left between them. This CDR3 is 15 amino acids long. The CDR3 region has the DNA TGTGCCAGCAGCAGGCGAGCGGGGAACACCGGGGAGCTGTTTTTT. This gives the protein CASSRRAGNTGELFF.

The chain has TRBV5-4 and TRBJ2-1; tentatively, D is TRBD2 (6 bases). The CDR3 has 15 amino acids. V shed 4 bases and J shed 4 bases, with 15 bases lying between them. In germline, CDR1 is SGHNT, CDR2 YYREEE (reference sequence). CDR3 residues: CASSPRGAQYNEQFF. CDR3 sequence (DNA): TGTGCCAGCAGCCCCCGCGGGGCGCAATACAATGAGCAGTTCTTC.

This clone has only a few counts. The rearrangement links TRBV5-1 to TRBJ2-3; no reliable D call. Trimming stripped 6 bases from V and 4 bases from J, with 6 bases between. The CDR3 is 11 residues long. Germline V gene sequence: CDR1 SGHRS, CDR2 YFSETQ. CDR3 loop: CASTIADTQYF. In nucleotides, the CDR3 is TGCGCCAGCACCATTGCAGATACGCAGTATTTT.

The chain is built from TRBV18 and TRBJ1-1; D unclear. Trimming shortened V by 5 bases and J by 6 bases, and 19 bases separated the two germline ends. Per germline, CDR1 KGHSH and CDR2 LQKENI. The CDR3 loop spans 15 amino acids. The CDR3 region has the DNA TGTGCCAGCTCAATTCCTGGGTTGACGGAGTCTGAAGCTTTCTTT. Amino acid sequence: CASSIPGLTESEAFF.

The rearrangement links TRBV28 to TRBJ2-6; 8 bases agree with TRBD2. The CDR3 consists of 18 residues. Losses at the gene ends were 4 bases for V and 4 bases for J; bases not matched to a gene: 12. Germline V gene sequence: CDR1 MDHEN, CDR2 SYDVKM. CDR3 nucleotides: TGTGCCAGCAGTTCCCTTACGGGGGGGCTCCGAGGGGCCAACGTCCTGACTTTC. Translating gives CASSSLTGGLRGANVLTF.

This clone was detected once. The chain couples TRBV29-1 to TRBJ1-1, with D possibly being TRBD1 (6 bases). Trimming took off 6 bases at V and 3 bases at J, with 17 bases between the two ends. There are 14 residues in the CDR3. Germline CDR1 SQVTM, CDR2 ANQGSEA. The CDR3 sequence is CSVDRGGHDTEAFF. The CDR3 DNA is TGCAGCGTAGATAGGGGGGGGCACGACACTGAAGCTTTCTTT.

V gene TRBV11-2 combines with J gene TRBJ2-7; D is undetermined. Looked up from germline, CDR1 is SGHAT and CDR2 is FQNNGV. V dropped 1 base and J dropped 4 bases, with 8 bases sitting between them. The CDR3 length is 13 residues. The CDR3 is CASSLGPVYEQYF. The DNA for the CDR3 is TGTGCCAGCAGCTTAGGTCCAGTTTACGAGCAGTACTTC.

V gene TRBV29-1 combines with J gene TRBJ2-5; D is ambiguous. Trimming left V 7 bases short and J 5 bases short, with 2 bases between. CDR1 is SQVTM, CDR2 ANQGSEA, per germline. The CDR3 length is 8 residues. The CDR3 DNA reads TGCAGCGCGGAGACCCAGTACTTC. Protein product: CSAETQYF. The full variable domain, its missing parts supplied by reference TRBV29-1 and TRBJ2-5, is SAVISQKPSRDICQRGTSLTIQCQVDSQVTMMFWYRQQPGQSLTLIATANQGSEATYESGFVIDKFPISRPNLTFSTLTVSNMSPEDSSIYLCSAETQYFGPGTRLLVL.

To note about this clone: In this CDR3 the conserved last residue, phenylalanine or tryptophan, is missing, so a read error is likely. The DNA is left out, because the CDR3 cannot be placed on it with certainty; the CDR3 is given as TCRdb lists it. The chain employs TRBV2 and TRBJ2-3; the D segment call TRBD1 is taken from the table without a DNA check. Ends included, the CDR3 has 12 residues. Germline values: CDR1 SNHLY, CDR2 FYNNEI. The CDR3 is CASSERTQIRIP.

The chain combines TRBV19 with TRBJ1-1; tentative D call: TRBD1 (6 bases). V was pared by 2 bases and J by 4 bases, with 14 bases between. CDR1 is LNHDA, CDR2 SQIVND, per germline (reference sequence). The CDR3 is 15 residues long. The CDR3 DNA reads as TGTGCCAGTAGTATAATCAGGGGCTCGGGCACTGAAGCTTTCTTT. Protein sequence: CASSIIRGSGTEAFF. The complete variable domain, with remaining parts taken from reference TRBV19 and TRBJ1-1, reads DGGITQSPKYLFRKEGQNVTLSCEQNLNHDAMYWYRQDPGQGLRLIYYSQIVNDFQKGDIAEGYSVSREKKESFPLTVTSAQKNPTAFYLCASSIIRGSGTEAFFGQGTRLTVV.

This chain connects TRBV25-1 to TRBJ1-2; D uncertain. Germline assignment: CDR1 MGHDK and CDR2 SYGVNS. This CDR3 has 14 residues. Trimming shortened V by 3 bases and J by 4 bases, and 12 bases separated the two germline ends. In DNA, the CDR3 is TGTGCCAGCAGTGAGGGGATTGGGAGCTATGGCTACACCTTC. Translation: CASSEGIGSYGYTF.

The chain is built from TRBV18 and TRBJ2-7; D perhaps matches TRBD1 (5 bases). Germline loops: CDR1 KGHSH, CDR2 LQKENI. There are 13 residues in the CDR3. Between the trimmed V and J ends, which lost 0 bases and 6 bases, there was a span of 9 bases. The CDR3, as DNA: TGTGCCAGCTCACCACCAGGACACGGCGAGCAGTACTTC. Translation gives CASSPPGHGEQYF.

The chain carries TRBV20-1 and TRBJ2-7, with D possibly TRBD2 on 6 matching bases. Germline loops: CDR1 DFQATT, CDR2 SNEGSKA (reference sequence). With 6 bases removed from V and 7 bases from J, the gap between germline ends came to 13 bases. The CDR3 consists of 11 residues. The chain's CDR3 is CSAGGQEEQYF. In DNA form, the CDR3 reads TGCAGTGCGGGGGGTCAGGAGGAGCAGTACTTC.

This chain links TRBV13 with TRBJ2-7; D is perhaps TRBD1 (6 bases). The CDR3 is 14 amino acids. Trimming removed 5 bases at V and 3 bases at J, with 14 bases between. Germline V gene lookup returns CDR1 PRHDT and CDR2 FYEKMQ (reference sequence). The CDR3 DNA follows: TGTGCCAGCAGCCCTCTGGGACAAGTCTACGAGCAGTACTTC. Its protein product is CASSPLGQVYEQYF.

The gene calls are TRBV11-3 and TRBJ2-7; 8 bases are shared with TRBD2. Germline assignment: CDR1 SGHNT and CDR2 YENEEA. V lost 5 bases and J lost 1; bases outside the gene matches: 4. The CDR3 spans 14 residues. As DNA, the CDR3 is TGTGCCAGCAGCGGAGTAGCGGGGTCCTACGAGCAGTACTTC. Translation: CASSGVAGSYEQYF.

The rearrangement links TRBV27 to TRBJ1-6; a possible D gene is TRBD1 (6 bases). Looked up from germline, CDR1 is MNHEY and CDR2 is SMNVEV (reference sequence). The CDR3 has 17 amino acids. V lost 5 bases and J lost 9, with 23 bases in between. This CDR3 is CASSPAPLQGGSSPLHF. The CDR3 DNA reads TGTGCCAGCAGTCCCGCGCCATTACAGGGTGGCAGTTCACCCCTCCACTTT.

This chain uses TRBV6-5 with TRBJ2-2; D perhaps matches TRBD1 (5 bases). Trimming took off 2 bases at V and 4 bases at J, with 11 bases between the two ends. CDR1 is MNHEY, CDR2 SVGAGI, per germline. This CDR3 comprises 15 residues. CDR3 protein: CASSYRQLPTGELFF. CDR3 sequence (DNA): TGTGCCAGCAGTTACCGACAGCTACCCACCGGGGAGCTGTTTTTT.

The chain uses TRBV29-1 and TRBJ2-7; D unresolved. V was cut by 5 bases and J by 3 bases, with 17 bases left in between. Germline values: CDR1 SQVTM, CDR2 ANQGSEA. This CDR3 comprises 14 residues. CDR3 sequence: CSVSGLSVNYEQYF. In DNA form, the CDR3 reads TGCAGCGTTTCGGGTCTATCGGTTAACTACGAGCAGTACTTC.

This clone was observed a handful of times. At one end, the junction sequence differs from germline, possibly due to a read error. V is TRBV29-1 and J is TRBJ2-1; possible D gene TRBD1, 6 bases. The CDR3 covers 13 residues. The V gene's germline CDR1 is SQVTM and CDR2 ANQGSEA. The CDR3 nucleotides are TGCAGCGTCGAAGGGGACACAACAAATGAGCAGTTCTTC. Residues: CSVEGDTTNEQFF.

V and J are TRBV2 and TRBJ2-7; TRBD2 matches 8 bases. Unmatched junction bases numbered 7, after V lost 9 bases and J lost 6 bases. Germline values: CDR1 SNHLY, CDR2 FYNNEI. The CDR3 is 12 residues long. CDR3 loop: CASSGTYGEQYF. CDR3 nucleotides: TGTGCCAGTAGCGGGACTTATGGCGAGCAGTACTTC.

The chain recombines TRBV6-5 with TRBJ1-2; D perhaps matches TRBD1 (5 bases). Germline V gene sequence: CDR1 MNHEY, CDR2 SVGAGI. With 0 bases removed from V and 2 bases from J, the gap between germline ends came to 10 bases. This CDR3 contains 15 residues. CDR3 nucleotide sequence: TGTGCCAGCAGTTACTCTCGATCAGGGAACTATGGCTACACCTTC. It translates to CASSYSRSGNYGYTF.

This clone was counted a few times. The chain uses TRBV14 and TRBJ2-5; D not certain. The V end was cut by 0 bases, the J end by 5 bases, with 16 bases between. The CDR3 is 16 amino acids. The germline CDR1 and CDR2 sequences are SGHDN and FVKESK. CDR3 sequence (DNA): TGTGCCAGCAGCCAAGATTCGTGGGCAGTAGATGAGACCCAGTACTTC. Amino acids: CASSQDSWAVDETQYF.

The CDR3 sequence is CASLTRGSNTGELFF. CDR3 nucleotides: TGTGCCAGCCTTACCAGGGGCTCGAACACCGGGGAGCTGTTTTTT. This chain uses TRBV21-1 with TRBJ2-2; the D call TRBD1 from the table was never checked on the DNA. TRBV21-1 is assigned pseudogene status. The CDR3 is 15 residues long.

V is TRBV18 and J is TRBJ2-1; TRBD1 aligns across 8 bases. This CDR3 is built from 14 residues. Germline V gene lookup returns CDR1 KGHSH and CDR2 LQKENI. V was pared by 3 bases and J by 10 bases, with 8 bases of the junction left unmatched. The CDR3 sequence is CASSPRPGGEEQFF. The CDR3 DNA follows: TGTGCCAGCTCACCCAGGCCAGGGGGCGAAGAGCAGTTCTTC.

The rearrangement links TRBV11-2 to TRBJ1-1; no definite D call. The germline CDR1 and CDR2 sequences are SGHAT and FQNNGV. This CDR3 is built from 13 residues. The ends were cut back, 1 base at V and 5 bases at J, with 8 bases in the middle. CDR3 DNA sequence: TGTGCCAGCAGCTTAGGTGGAGTAACTGAAGCTTTCTTT. Its translation is CASSLGGVTEAFF.